The 19 T cell receptor beta chains listed next were all sequenced from one sample in a study of blood T cell repertoires in COVID-19. Some clones are missing from TCRdb's copy, which holds only in-frame ones; the method was immunoSEQ multiplex PCR. Here the sample spans roughly 40,000 clones, around 83% being singletons. The sequenced material came from peripheral blood. These receptors originate from a man over 45 in a cohort sampled during active COVID-19.

This chain links TRBV6-5 with TRBJ2-7; TRBD1 agrees at 7 bases. The junction had 6 bases not matched to a gene; V was cut back by 2 bases and J by 2 bases. The CDR3 is 15 residues long. Germline lookup yields CDR1 MNHEY and CDR2 SVGAGI. The CDR3 loop is CASSYGAGGTYEQYV. The CDR3 DNA sequence: TGTGCCAGCAGTTACGGGGCAGGGGGTACCTACGAGCAGTACGTC.

In its sample, this clone is medium-sized. V gene TRBV6-4 combines with J gene TRBJ2-3; 7 positions match TRBD1. Germline V gene sequence: CDR1 MRHNA, CDR2 SNTAGT. The trim removed 2 bases at V and 6 bases at J, leaving 8 bases unmatched. The CDR3 consists of 15 residues. In DNA form, the CDR3 reads TGTGCCAGCAGTGACGGGGAGACAGGGCCGGATACGCAGTATTTT. It translates to CASSDGETGPDTQYF.

J is TRBJ2-7 and V is TRBV5-4; 11 bases align to TRBD2. Unmatched junction bases numbered 1, after V lost 0 bases and J lost 2 bases. CDR1 and CDR2 (germline): SGHNT, YYREEE (reference sequence). The CDR3 is 15 residues long. DNA for the CDR3: TGTGCCAGCAGCTTGGGACTAGCGGGGACCTACGAGCAGTACTTC. The encoded protein is CASSLGLAGTYEQYF.

The rearrangement links TRBV25-1 to TRBJ2-1; D might be TRBD2 (5 bases). From germline, CDR1 is MGHDK and CDR2 SYGVNS. Trimming left V 8 bases short and J 0 bases short, with 17 bases between. The CDR3 sequence is 16 residues long. CDR3 in amino acids: CASQTGSWGSYNEQFF. The CDR3 DNA follows: TGTGCCAGCCAAACTGGGAGTTGGGGCTCCTACAATGAGCAGTTCTTC.

V usage is TRBV7-2 and J usage is TRBJ1-3, with D unresolved. Per germline, CDR1 SGHTA and CDR2 FQGNSA. V lost 5 bases to trimming and J lost 3 bases, with 11 bases between them. CDR3 length equals 14 residues. The CDR3 DNA sequence: TGTGCCAGCAGCGAGGCGGGAGGTGGAAACACCATATATTTT. Translating gives CASSEAGGGNTIYF.

This chain uses TRBV6-5 with TRBJ2-7, with D perhaps TRBD1 (5 bases). Germline V gives CDR1 MNHEY, CDR2 SVGAGI. CDR3 size: 12 residues. Trimming shortened V by 6 bases and J by 4 bases, and 10 bases separated the two germline ends. CDR3 nucleotides: TGTGCCAGCAGGACGACAGTATACGAGCAGTACGTC. This sequence encodes CASRTTVYEQYV.

The chain is built from TRBV20-1 and TRBJ2-3, with no clear D. The germline V gene encodes CDR1 DFQATT and CDR2 SNEGSKA (reference sequence). V lost 3 bases to trimming and J lost 5 bases, with 33 bases between them. The CDR3 covers 20 residues. The CDR3 nucleotides read TGCAGTGCTAGTTTAAGTGTTTCTCCACCTTACCCACTCGCAGGAGATACGCAGTATTTT. This gives the protein CSASLSVSPPYPLAGDTQYF.

The chain joins TRBV2 to TRBJ2-7, with a possible D match to TRBD1 (6 bases). Germline values: CDR1 SNHLY, CDR2 FYNNEI. CDR3 length equals 15 residues. The germline V and J ends were trimmed by 10 bases and 5 bases, with 24 bases remaining between them. The CDR3 DNA is TGTGCCATTAACCCTCGGACAGTCATAAGCAACGAGCAGTACTTC. Amino acids: CAINPRTVISNEQYF. Supplemented by reference TRBV2 and TRBJ2-7, the full variable domain reads EPEVTQTPSHQVTQMGQEVILRCVPISNHLYFYWYRQILGQKVEFLVSFYNNEISEKSEIFDDQFSVERPDGSNFTLKIRSTKLEDSAMYFCAINPRTVISNEQYFGPGTRLTVT.

The V gene is TRBV5-1, the J gene TRBJ2-7; 8 nucleotides line up with TRBD2. Germline values: CDR1 SGHRS, CDR2 YFSETQ. Trimming at V came to 3 bases and at J to 2 bases, leaving 1 base not matched to a gene. The CDR3 totals 13 residues. The CDR3: CASSSGGAYEQYV. The CDR3 DNA follows: TGCGCCAGCAGCTCCGGGGGGGCCTACGAGCAGTACGTC.

This clone has more than one count but fewer than ten. V is TRBV29-1 and J is TRBJ1-2; 8 bases are shared with TRBD1. The V and J ends lost 4 bases and 2 bases, in that order; junction bases with no gene match: 9. The CDR3 runs to 15 residues. From germline, CDR1 is SQVTM and CDR2 ANQGSEA. The CDR3 coding sequence is TGCAGCGTTGGGGGACAGGCTTCATTCAACTATGGCTACACCTTC. Protein: CSVGGQASFNYGYTF.

This clone was recorded only once. The chain is built from TRBV19 and TRBJ1-6; D is undetermined. The CDR3 length is 13 residues. The germline CDR1 and CDR2 sequences are LNHDA and SQIVND (reference sequence). The germline V and J ends were trimmed by 9 bases and 11 bases, with 17 bases remaining between them. In DNA, the CDR3 is TGTGCCAGCAAAACCCCCGGAGTAACACCCCTCCACTTT. Translating gives CASKTPGVTPLHF.

This chain joins TRBV25-1 and TRBJ1-2; 8 bases are a match to TRBD1. The CDR3 has 13 residues. Germline CDR1 MGHDK, CDR2 SYGVNS. V shed 8 bases and J 2 bases; nucleotides not matched to a gene: 4. CDR3 sequence (DNA): TGTGCCAGCCGGGACAGGAGGAACTATGGCTACACCTTC. Encoded protein: CASRDRRNYGYTF.

The gene calls are TRBV2 and TRBJ2-5; D possibly corresponds to TRBD2 (7 bases). The germline V gene has CDR1 SNHLY and CDR2 FYNNEI. V was shortened by 11 bases and J by 0 bases, with 16 bases between the two germline ends. This CDR3 region has 14 residues. CDR3 DNA: TGTGCCGAGGGGGGGGCGCCGTACCAAGAGACCCAGTACTTC. This gives the protein CAEGGAPYQETQYF.

The chain carries TRBV6-5 and TRBJ1-1; the match to TRBD1 covers 8 bases. Germline CDR1 is MNHEY and CDR2 is SVGAGI. The CDR3 length is 15 residues. Trimming cost V 6 bases and J 1 base; bases outside gene matches: 7. CDR3 sequence (DNA): TGTGCCAGCAGGTCGTTGGGGACAGGGAACACTGAAGCTTTCTTT. This gives the protein CASRSLGTGNTEAFF.

The J gene is TRBJ2-6, the V gene TRBV18; D is uncertain. V shed 11 bases and J shed 2 bases, with 13 bases lying between them. The germline gives CDR1 KGHSH, CDR2 LQKENI. The CDR3 spans 14 residues. The CDR3 region is CAALESTGANVLTF. CDR3 DNA sequence: TGTGCCGCCCTGGAGTCTACTGGGGCCAACGTCCTGACTTTC.

The CDR3 DNA sequence: TGTGCCAGCAGTTACTCACAAGGAGGTCAAGATACGCAGTATTTT. Protein sequence: CASSYSQGGQDTQYF. The rearrangement links TRBV6-5 to TRBJ2-3, with a tentative D call TRBD2 (5 bases). Germline V gene lookup returns CDR1 MNHEY and CDR2 SVGAGI. V was clipped by 0 bases and J by 5 bases, with 12 bases between them. The CDR3 runs 15 residues.

V is TRBV15 and J is TRBJ1-1, with D unclear. Germline CDR1 LNHNV, CDR2 YYDKDF (reference sequence). CDR3 length equals 14 residues. Trimming pared 5 bases from V and 3 bases from J, leaving 13 bases between. CDR3 residues: CATSSRRIYTEAFF. The CDR3 nucleotides read TGTGCCACCAGCTCTCGCAGGATCTACACTGAAGCTTTCTTT.

CDR3 residues: CASSSGYQETQYF. The CDR3 DNA follows: TGTGCCAGCAGTTCCGGGTACCAAGAGACCCAGTACTTC. This sequence joins TRBV12-3 or TRBV12-4 and TRBJ2-5, with D unclear. The CDR3 runs to 13 residues. The ends were cut back, 4 bases at V and 0 bases at J, with 6 bases in the middle.

The chain has TRBV11-3 and TRBJ2-7, with 8 bases lining up with TRBD1. The germline V gene encodes CDR1 SGHNT and CDR2 YENEEA. The ends lost 2 bases at V and 6 bases at J; junction bases unmatched: 9. CDR3 length: 15 amino acids. The CDR3 DNA follows: TGTGCCAGCAGCTTACGTTCGAGACAGGGGCTCGAGCAGTACTTC. Encoded protein: CASSLRSRQGLEQYF.